These 22 T cell receptor beta chains were sequenced from one sample in a study of blood T cell repertoires in COVID-19. Using immunoSEQ multiplex PCR, the repertoire was profiled, and TCRdb retains in-frame clones only, with some absent. The sample has about 190,000 clones, 70% to 90% seen once; the top ten hold 5.5% to 7%. The sequencing sample was made of peripheral blood. The receptors stem from a man aged 35 to 55 with active or convalescent COVID-19.

CDR3 sequence (DNA): TGTGCCAGCAGCTTAGCGGGAGGGAACAATGAGCAGTTCTTC. Encoded protein: CASSLAGGNNEQFF. The gene calls are TRBV27 and TRBJ2-1; 11 nucleotides align to TRBD2. Germline CDR1 MNHEY, CDR2 SMNVEV (reference sequence). Trimming cost V 6 bases and J 5 bases; bases outside gene matches: 3. The length of the CDR3 is 14 residues.

The DNA of the CDR3 is TGTGCCAGCTCACCAATAACAGGGGCAGGATCCTCTGGAAACACCATATATTTT. It yields the protein CASSPITGAGSSGNTIYF. The chain links TRBV18 to TRBJ1-3, with 7 positions matching TRBD1. The CDR3 sequence is 18 residues long. J gave up 0 bases and V 2 bases, and 10 bases lay outside the gene matches. The V gene's germline CDR1 is KGHSH and CDR2 LQKENI.

The chain has TRBV18 and TRBJ2-7; 7 bases line up with TRBD1. CDR1 KGHSH and CDR2 LQKENI come from the germline V gene. J was trimmed by 3 bases and V by 3 bases; bases with no gene match: 5. The CDR3 runs to 14 residues. The CDR3: CASSPGTANYEQYF. CDR3 nucleotides: TGTGCCAGCTCACCGGGGACAGCAAACTACGAGCAGTACTTC.

V gene TRBV28 combines with J gene TRBJ1-2, with 11 positions matching TRBD1. Germline V gene data show CDR1 as MDHEN and CDR2 as SYDVKM. The CDR3 runs 15 residues. V gave up 4 bases and J gave up 5 bases; unmatched junction bases: 6. CDR3 bases: TGTGCCAGCAGTTCCACGGGACAGGGGGGATATGGCTACACCTTC. Translated: CASSSTGQGGYGYTF.

This clone was picked up one time. The gene calls are TRBV11-2 and TRBJ2-2, with a possible D match to TRBD2 (5 bases). The CDR3 sequence is 12 residues long. V lost 3 bases, J lost 8 bases, and 7 bases lay in between. CDR1 is SGHAT and CDR2 is FQNNGV in the germline V gene. In DNA form, the CDR3 reads TGTGCCAGCAGCTTGGCGGGTGGGGAGCTGTTTTTT. Its protein product is CASSLAGGELFF.

The chain employs TRBV18 and TRBJ1-3; D gene ambiguous. The V gene lost 1 base and the J gene lost 0 bases, with 7 bases spanning the gap. CDR1 and CDR2 (germline): KGHSH, LQKENI. The CDR3 runs to 15 residues. For the CDR3, the DNA is TGTGCCAGCTCACCACTTAGTTACTCTGGAAACACCATATATTTT. Translated, it gives CASSPLSYSGNTIYF.

The chain recombines TRBV5-4 with TRBJ2-3; TRBD2 matches 10 bases. The CDR3 consists of 15 residues. Per germline, CDR1 SGHNT and CDR2 YYREEE (reference sequence). V gave up 2 bases and J gave up 8 bases; unmatched junction bases: 8. The CDR3 DNA reads as TGTGCCAGCAGCTTTCAGCGGGAGGGCCGGGGTACGCAGTATTTT. Protein: CASSFQREGRGTQYF.

The chain is built from TRBV28 and TRBJ1-1; 7 bases are shared with TRBD1. The ends lost 3 bases at V and 4 bases at J; junction bases unmatched: 11. CDR3 length: 16 amino acids. CDR1 is MDHEN, CDR2 SYDVKM, per germline. Here the CDR3 reads CASSFREGTVGTEAFF. CDR3 sequence (DNA): TGTGCCAGCAGTTTCCGAGAAGGGACAGTGGGCACTGAAGCTTTCTTT.

The chain has TRBV5-6 and TRBJ2-4; 7 nucleotides align to TRBD2. The CDR3 spans 15 residues. After removal of 2 bases from V and 1 base from J, the junction contained 3 bases not matched to a gene. Looked up from germline, CDR1 is SGHDT and CDR2 is YYEEEE. As DNA, the CDR3 is TGTGCCAGCAGCTTAAGGGGAGGGGCCAAAAACATTCAGTACTTC. Amino acids: CASSLRGGAKNIQYF.

This clone was observed once. The rearrangement uses TRBV6-5 and TRBJ1-6; no clear D gene. Germline V CDR1 and CDR2: MNHEY, SVGAGI. The CDR3 consists of 13 residues. Between the trimmed V and J ends, which lost 6 bases and 8 bases, there was a span of 11 bases. CDR3 nucleotides: TGTGCCAGCAGACCCAGGCTGGATTCACCCCTCCACTTT. It yields the protein CASRPRLDSPLHF.

The chain has TRBV25-1 and TRBJ1-2, with TRBD1 identical over 7 bases. J lost 7 bases, V lost 4 bases, and 3 bases had no gene match. The CDR3 contains 12 residues. Germline lookup yields CDR1 MGHDK and CDR2 SYGVNS. The DNA for the CDR3 is TGTGCCAGCAGTGGGAACAGGGGTGGCTACACCTTC. Translation: CASSGNRGGYTF.

The chain links TRBV19 to TRBJ1-4; 7 nucleotides line up with TRBD1. The V gene end was trimmed by 10 bases and the J gene end by 8 bases; junction bases not matched to a gene: 13. CDR3 length equals 14 residues. Per germline, CDR1 LNHDA and CDR2 SQIVND (reference sequence). CDR3 residues: CATLNLGGTEKLFF. Written as DNA, the CDR3 is TGTGCCACCCTAAACCTAGGGGGCACAGAAAAACTGTTTTTT.

This chain connects TRBV11-3 to TRBJ2-3, with 9 nucleotides matching TRBD2. This CDR3 contains 17 residues. The ends lost 4 bases at V and 4 bases at J; junction bases unmatched: 12. In germline, CDR1 is SGHNT, CDR2 YENEEA. The CDR3 nucleotides are TGTGCCAGCAGCTCTATGATGAGCGGGAGGAGCCCAGATACGCAGTATTTT. Translating gives CASSSMMSGRSPDTQYF.

The J gene is TRBJ1-2, the V gene TRBV28; tentatively, D is TRBD1 (6 bases). CDR1 is MDHEN, CDR2 SYDVKM, per germline. The CDR3 sequence is 13 residues long. Trimming cost V 6 bases and J 3 bases, with 11 bases left between them. The CDR3 here is CASSLTGYYGYTF. CDR3 bases: TGTGCCAGCAGCCTGACAGGTTACTATGGCTACACCTTC.

The rearrangement joins TRBV11-3 to TRBJ2-1; 14 nucleotides agree with TRBD2. This CDR3 comprises 18 residues. Trimming removed 4 bases from V and 0 bases from J; junction bases left unmatched: 5. Germline lookup yields CDR1 SGHNT and CDR2 YENEEA. DNA for the CDR3: TGTGCCAGCAGCTCCGGGACTAGCGGGAGCAGCTCCTACAATGAGCAGTTCTTC. Encoded protein: CASSSGTSGSSSYNEQFF.

V and J are TRBV19 and TRBJ1-4; 7 positions agree with TRBD1. Germline trimming cut 6 bases from V and 3 bases from J; bases unmatched to any gene: 10. CDR1 is LNHDA, CDR2 SQIVND, per germline (reference sequence). The CDR3 length is 16 residues. The CDR3 DNA reads TGTGCCAGTAGCAAGACTAGGACAGGACCTAATGAAAAACTGTTTTTT. It translates to CASSKTRTGPNEKLFF.

V is TRBV5-4 and J is TRBJ2-5; perhaps TRBD1 as D (5 bases). The CDR3 spans 14 residues. Germline CDR1 and CDR2: SGHNT and YYREEE (reference sequence). Trimming took off 0 bases at V and 5 bases at J, with 11 bases between the two ends. This chain's CDR3 is CASSLGGLEETQYF. CDR3 nucleotide sequence: TGTGCCAGCAGCTTGGGGGGCTTAGAGGAGACCCAGTACTTC.

In this sample, this clone turned up once. This rearrangement joins TRBV5-1 to TRBJ2-3; 8 bases align to TRBD2. Germline values: CDR1 SGHRS, CDR2 YFSETQ. V shed 1 base and J 6 bases; nucleotides not matched to a gene: 10. The CDR3 loop spans 16 amino acids. CDR3 in DNA: TGCGCCAGCAGCTTGATGCCGGGAGGGCCGCCCGATACGCAGTATTTT. It is translated as CASSLMPGGPPDTQYF.

V and J are TRBV12-5 and TRBJ2-1; maybe TRBD1 (5 bases). The CDR3 loop spans 15 amino acids. Trimming took 3 bases from V and 7 from J, leaving 16 bases between them. The V gene's germline CDR1 is LGHNT and CDR2 FRNRAP. The CDR3 DNA is TGTGCTAGTGGTTTTACAACAGGTTGGGGAAATGAGCAGTTCTTC. This sequence encodes CASGFTTGWGNEQFF.

V and J are TRBV5-1 and TRBJ1-4, with TRBD1 matching over 7 bases. CDR3 length: 15 amino acids. V gave up 5 bases and J gave up 2 bases; unmatched junction bases: 6. Germline loops: CDR1 SGHRS, CDR2 YFSETQ. CDR3 sequence: CASRGQPETNEKLFF. CDR3 in DNA: TGCGCCAGCAGGGGACAGCCCGAGACTAATGAAAAACTGTTTTTT.

The chain joins TRBV3-1 (or the pseudogene TRBV3-2) to TRBJ1-1, with 8 bases identical to TRBD1. Germline-derived CDR1 and CDR2 are LGHDT and YNNKEL (reference sequence). With 4 bases clipped from V and 1 base from J, the junction kept 8 bases outside the gene matches. The CDR3 runs 16 residues. CDR3 sequence: CASSLRTGTGNTEAFF. The CDR3 DNA reads TGTGCCAGCAGCCTTCGGACAGGGACGGGGAACACTGAAGCTTTCTTT.

The chain has TRBV9 and TRBJ2-1, with D perhaps matching TRBD2 (6 bases). The germline gives CDR1 SGDLS, CDR2 YYNGEE. Trimming took 5 bases from V and 5 from J, leaving 11 bases between them. The CDR3 sequence is 13 residues long. The CDR3 is CASSSDYNNEQFF. The CDR3 coding sequence is TGTGCCAGCAGTTCGGACTATAACAATGAGCAGTTCTTC.